The next 2 T cell receptor beta chains were all read from a single sample in a study of OX40 agonist ivuxolimab in advanced cancers. Library preparation employed the immunoSEQ multiplex PCR assay. Sourced from immuneACCESS, this table was stored by TCRdb with only in-frame sequences that have V and J called. A share of the clones is absent; for the studies checked, an unresolved V gene accounts for under half, and the remainder has no known explanation. The table for this sample lists 71,000 or so clones; over 90% of them were counted only once. The top ten clones comprise under 8% of the sample. Sample: CD4+ or CD8+ T cells sorted from blood, taken in a trial of the OX40 agonist ivuxolimab. Receptors originate from an adult with an advanced solid tumor such as melanoma, head and neck, liver or kidney cancer.

V and J are TRBV5-6 and TRBJ1-1; the D is unclear. Germline V gene lookup returns CDR1 SGHDT and CDR2 YYEEEE. V lost 0 bases and J lost 11, with 11 bases in between. The CDR3 has 12 amino acids. This chain's CDR3 is CASSLGGAGAFF. The CDR3 bases are TGTGCCAGCAGCTTGGGCGGCGCTGGGGCTTTCTTT.

In nucleotides, the CDR3 is TGTGCCAGCAGTGAAAGGCGGGGGGGCTCCTATAATTCACCCCTCCACTTT. The encoded protein is CASSERRGGSYNSPLHF. The J gene is TRBJ1-6, the V gene TRBV25-1, with D possibly being TRBD1 (5 bases). The V gene's germline CDR1 is MGHDK and CDR2 SYGVNS. The CDR3 consists of 17 residues. The ends were cut back, 2 bases at V and 0 bases at J, with 11 bases in the middle.